Each of the 28 T cell receptor beta chains below was sequenced from the same sample in a study of blood T cell repertoires in COVID-19. The table came from immunoSEQ multiplex PCR; TCRdb's copy has only in-frame clones and leaves some out. Altogether 150,000 to 200,000 clones are present, about 88% being singletons, with the ten largest covering 2.7%. Material: peripheral blood. These receptors originate from a man aged 40-50 years with active or convalescent COVID-19.

The chain couples TRBV2 to TRBJ2-4; TRBD2 aligns across 10 bases. V lost 4 bases to trimming and J lost 0 bases; unmatched junction nucleotides: 9. Germline-derived CDR1 and CDR2 are SNHLY and FYNNEI. The CDR3 runs to 18 residues. The CDR3 protein is CASSVPSGGFIAKNIQYF. Written as DNA, the CDR3 is TGTGCCAGCAGTGTGCCTAGCGGGGGTTTCATAGCCAAAAACATTCAGTACTTC.

V is TRBV4-3 and J is TRBJ1-1, with TRBD1 as a possible D gene (5 bases). V lost 2 bases and J 1 base, leaving 20 bases between the germline ends. The CDR3 covers 18 residues. CDR1 is LGHNA and CDR2 is YSLEER in the germline V gene. The CDR3: CASSQYINGAGGNTEAFF. The CDR3, as DNA: TGCGCCAGCAGCCAATATATAAATGGGGCCGGGGGGAACACTGAAGCTTTCTTT.

This chain joins TRBV11-3 and TRBJ2-3; 8 nucleotides agree with TRBD2. Germline V gene data show CDR1 as SGHNT and CDR2 as YENEEA. V shed 5 bases, J shed 5 bases, and the junction held 9 bases outside the gene matches. This CDR3 is 15 amino acids long. The CDR3 coding sequence is TGTGCCAGCAGCCTAAGCAGCGGGGGCGAAGATACGCAGTATTTT. This codes for CASSLSSGGEDTQYF.

The chain has TRBV3-1 (or the pseudogene TRBV3-2) and TRBJ1-2; D possibly corresponds to TRBD1 (5 bases). This CDR3 has 14 residues. The V gene's germline CDR1 is LGHDT and CDR2 YNNKEL (reference sequence). The V end lost 1 base, the J end lost 4 bases, and 10 bases lay between the germline ends. Here the CDR3 DNA reads TGTGCCAGCAGCCAAGCGAGGCAGGGCTATGGCTACACCTTC. Protein: CASSQARQGYGYTF.

This clone was seen a single time. The V and J genes are TRBV7-5 and TRBJ2-3; TRBD2 was called by the table and not checked on the DNA. TRBV7-5 represents a pseudogene. There are 16 residues in the CDR3. The CDR3 here is CVRSLLAGISGDTQYF. The CDR3 DNA sequence: TGTGTCAGAAGCTTACTGGCCGGGATCTCGGGGGATACGCAGTATTTT.

This clone was counted a single time. This rearrangement joins TRBV3-1 (or the pseudogene TRBV3-2) to TRBJ1-6; TRBD1 aligns across 7 bases. Germline V lookup: CDR1 LGHDT, CDR2 YNNKEL (reference sequence). CDR3 size: 15 residues. V gave up 4 bases and J gave up 5 bases; unmatched junction bases: 5. CDR3 sequence reads: CASSPRQGDNSPLHF. The CDR3, as DNA: TGTGCCAGCAGCCCACGACAGGGCGATAATTCACCCCTCCACTTT.

The CDR3 reads CATSRDFPETEAFF. CDR3 DNA: TGTGCCACCAGCAGAGATTTCCCGGAGACTGAAGCTTTCTTT. The rearrangement links TRBV15 to TRBJ1-1; D is ambiguous. Trimming shortened V by 0 bases and J by 5 bases, and 10 bases separated the two germline ends. The CDR3 spans 14 residues. Germline V gene data show CDR1 as LNHNV and CDR2 as YYDKDF (reference sequence). The entire variable domain, with the rest obtained from reference TRBV15 and TRBJ1-1, is as follows: DAMVIQNPRYQVTQFGKPVTLSCSQTLNHNVMYWYQQKSSQAPKLLFHYYDKDFNNEADTPDNFQSRRPNTSFCFLDIRSPGLGDTAMYLCATSRDFPETEAFFGQGTRLTVV.

This chain joins TRBV18 and TRBJ1-2; D perhaps matches TRBD1 (5 bases). Trimming took off 2 bases at V and 4 bases at J, with 11 bases between the two ends. The germline V gene has CDR1 KGHSH and CDR2 LQKENI. CDR3 length: 14 amino acids. CDR3 amino acids: CASSPGAGLYGYTF. As DNA, the CDR3 is TGTGCCAGCTCACCAGGGGCTGGTCTCTATGGCTACACCTTC.

The rearrangement uses TRBV28 and TRBJ2-7; 11 bases are a match to TRBD1. This CDR3 spans 14 amino acids. Germline V lookup: CDR1 MDHEN, CDR2 SYDVKM. V trimming: 6 bases; J trimming: 3 bases; junction bases outside the gene matches: 4. This chain's CDR3 is CASRGGQGVYEQYF. CDR3 DNA sequence: TGTGCCAGCAGGGGGGGACAGGGGGTCTACGAGCAGTACTTC.

The chain employs TRBV5-8 and TRBJ1-5; unclear D gene. Looked up from germline, CDR1 is SGHTS and CDR2 is YDEGEE. The CDR3 totals 13 residues. Trimming left V 2 bases short and J 6 bases short, with 9 bases between. The CDR3 here is CASSFLGGQPQHF. CDR3 nucleotide sequence: TGTGCCAGCAGCTTTTTGGGAGGTCAGCCCCAGCATTTT.

This chain joins TRBV6-2 or TRBV6-3 and TRBJ1-5; 10 nucleotides align to TRBD1. The CDR3 runs 14 residues. Per the germline V gene, CDR1 is MNHEY and CDR2 is SVGEGT. The V and J ends lost 6 bases and 5 bases, in that order; junction bases with no gene match: 4. The CDR3, as DNA: TGTGCCAGCAGCCCGGGACAGGGGTATCAGCCCCAGCATTTT. Translating gives CASSPGQGYQPQHF.

J is TRBJ1-5 and V is TRBV24-1; the D gene is possibly TRBD1 (5 bases). V lost 6 bases and J lost 6, with 14 bases in between. This CDR3 is built from 14 residues. CDR1 and CDR2 from the germline V gene are KGHDR and SFDVKD. CDR3 region: CATSPQGNGQPQHF. In DNA, the CDR3 is TGTGCCACCAGTCCGCAGGGCAACGGTCAGCCCCAGCATTTT.

The chain links TRBV11-3 to TRBJ2-3; a weak D match, TRBD2 (6 bases). Per germline, CDR1 SGHNT and CDR2 YENEEA. V gave up 1 base and J gave up 2 bases, with 13 bases separating them. The CDR3 loop spans 16 amino acids. The CDR3 spells CASSLVAGSATDTQYF. The CDR3 bases are TGTGCCAGCAGCTTAGTCGCCGGGAGCGCCACAGATACGCAGTATTTT.

The chain uses TRBV6-6 and TRBJ1-3; 7 nucleotides match TRBD1. Germline lookup yields CDR1 MNHNY and CDR2 SVGAGI (reference sequence). The CDR3 extends over 13 amino acids. V lost 2 bases to trimming and J lost 8 bases; unmatched junction nucleotides: 3. This chain's CDR3 is CASSYGTADTIYF. Written as DNA, the CDR3 is TGTGCCAGCAGTTACGGGACAGCGGACACCATATATTTT.

Here the CDR3 reads CASSLTRGYNSPLHF. CDR3 in DNA: TGTGCCAGCAGTCTGACCAGGGGGTATAATTCACCCCTCCACTTT. The rearrangement joins TRBV27 to TRBJ1-6; TRBD1 matches 7 bases. Per the germline V gene, CDR1 is MNHEY and CDR2 is SMNVEV (reference sequence). The CDR3 runs 15 residues. Losses at the gene ends were 5 bases for V and 4 bases for J; bases not matched to a gene: 5.

The chain employs TRBV5-6 and TRBJ2-1; TRBD2 matches 7 bases. CDR3 length: 12 amino acids. The germline CDR1 and CDR2 sequences are SGHDT and YYEEEE. Trimming took 6 bases from V and 7 from J; bases not matched to a gene: 4. The CDR3: CASMAGVNEQFF. The CDR3 DNA reads as TGTGCCAGCATGGCGGGGGTTAATGAGCAGTTCTTC.

The chain employs TRBV5-5 and TRBJ2-1, with 12 bases aligning to TRBD1. The germline gives CDR1 SGHKS, CDR2 YYEKEE (reference sequence). V was pared by 5 bases and J by 5 bases, with 5 bases of the junction left unmatched. The CDR3 covers 15 residues. This chain's CDR3 is CASSWGQGANNEQFF. As DNA, the CDR3 is TGTGCCAGCAGTTGGGGACAGGGGGCGAACAATGAGCAGTTCTTC.

This sequence joins TRBV5-4 and TRBJ1-6, with 10 positions matching TRBD1. The CDR3 totals 17 residues. The germline V gene encodes CDR1 SGHNT and CDR2 YYREEE (reference sequence). Trimming removed 3 bases from V and 9 bases from J; junction bases left unmatched: 12. CDR3 coding DNA: TGTGCCAGCAGCTCGGTACCCCCGGGACAGGGGACTTCACCCCTCCACTTT. Translation gives CASSSVPPGQGTSPLHF.

The genes are TRBV7-2 and TRBJ1-1; no firm D call. The V end was cut by 2 bases, the J end by 1 base, with 8 bases between. The germline V gene encodes CDR1 SGHTA and CDR2 FQGNSA. The CDR3 length is 14 residues. The CDR3 is CASSLTRGNTEAFF. CDR3 in DNA: TGTGCCAGCAGCTTAACTAGAGGGAACACTGAAGCTTTCTTT.

V and J are TRBV4-3 and TRBJ1-6, with a possible D match to TRBD1 (6 bases). The CDR3 totals 17 residues. CDR1 is LGHNA, CDR2 YSLEER, per germline. V gave up 0 bases and J gave up 7 bases, with 16 bases separating them. CDR3 sequence: CASSQELPGHGNSPLHF. The CDR3 bases are TGCGCCAGCAGCCAAGAGTTACCGGGACACGGCAATTCACCCCTCCACTTT.

V and J are TRBV11-2 and TRBJ1-2; the match to TRBD1 covers 7 bases. This CDR3 is built from 14 residues. Germline V gene lookup returns CDR1 SGHAT and CDR2 FQNNGV. J lost 5 bases, V lost 3 bases, and 6 bases had no gene match. In DNA, the CDR3 is TGTGCCAGCAGCTTTTCCGGGACAGATTATGGCTACACCTTC. Encoded protein: CASSFSGTDYGYTF.

V and J are TRBV5-6 and TRBJ1-3; D is undetermined. Germline V gives CDR1 SGHDT, CDR2 YYEEEE. This CDR3 contains 16 residues. V was cut by 4 bases and J by 2 bases, with 16 bases left in between. CDR3: CASSAGRTLAGNTIYF. CDR3 nucleotide sequence: TGTGCCAGCAGCGCTGGCAGAACCCTCGCTGGAAACACCATATATTTT.

The chain recombines TRBV27 with TRBJ2-1; possible D gene TRBD1, 7 bases. Deletions cut 5 bases from V and 6 bases from J, with 29 bases between. From germline, CDR1 is MNHEY and CDR2 SMNVEV (reference sequence). The CDR3 length is 19 residues. CDR3 sequence reads: CASSPRYPGQMEGRNEQFF. The CDR3 DNA reads as TGTGCCAGCAGTCCAAGATACCCGGGACAGATGGAGGGCCGCAATGAGCAGTTCTTC.

Regarding this clone: Distinct nucleotide sequences in the sample also encode this CDR3. The CDR3 region is CASSFPSTDTQYF. The CDR3 nucleotides read TGTGCCAGCAGCTTTCCATCCACAGATACGCAGTATTTT. The chain is built from TRBV7-9 and TRBJ2-3, with D hard to call. The CDR3 totals 13 residues. The V end lost 3 bases, the J end lost 2 bases, and 6 bases lay between the germline ends. Germline CDR1 and CDR2: SEHNR and FQNEAQ (reference sequence). Complete variable domain (other parts from reference TRBV7-9 and TRBJ2-3): DTGVSQNPRHKITKRGQNVTFRCDPISEHNRLYWYRQTLGQGPEFLTYFQNEAQLEKSRLLSDRFSAERPKGSFSTLEIQRTEQGDSAMYLCASSFPSTDTQYFGPGTRLTVL.

This chain joins TRBV11-2 and TRBJ2-5; 9 bases line up with TRBD2. The CDR3 is 16 residues long. Germline-derived CDR1 and CDR2 are SGHAT and FQNNGV. V trimming: 6 bases; J trimming: 3 bases; junction bases outside the gene matches: 11. The CDR3 loop is CASRRTGSSGEETQYF. The CDR3 DNA is TGTGCCAGCAGACGAACGGGGTCTAGCGGGGAAGAGACCCAGTACTTC.

This clone was seen only once. Here the CDR3 DNA reads TGCGCCAGCAGCTTGGGAGGTCGGGAGGAAAAACTGTTTTTT. Residues: CASSLGGREEKLFF. The chain combines TRBV5-1 with TRBJ1-4; D is undetermined. The ends were cut back, 0 bases at V and 8 bases at J, with 11 bases in the middle. The V gene's germline CDR1 is SGHRS and CDR2 YFSETQ. The CDR3 loop spans 14 amino acids.

The V and J genes are TRBV15 and TRBJ1-5; a possible D gene is TRBD1 (6 bases). The CDR3 runs to 16 residues. V gave up 0 bases and J gave up 1 base, with 10 bases separating them. Per the germline V gene, CDR1 is LNHNV and CDR2 is YYDKDF (reference sequence). CDR3 bases: TGTGCCACCAGCAGAGATCGGCAGGGGAGCAATCAGCCCCAGCATTTT. Translation gives CATSRDRQGSNQPQHF.

V usage is TRBV4-3 and J usage is TRBJ1-4; D not resolved. This CDR3 is built from 17 residues. Per the germline V gene, CDR1 is LGHNA and CDR2 is YSLEER. Trimming took off 0 bases at V and 3 bases at J, with 14 bases between the two ends. CDR3: CASSQETVSGSNEKLFF. The DNA for the CDR3 is TGCGCCAGCAGCCAAGAAACGGTTTCAGGATCTAATGAAAAACTGTTTTTT.